The subject of this entry is one TCR beta chain. V lost 3 bases, J lost 1 base, and 5 bases stayed unmatched. The CDR3 extends over 16 amino acids. Germline V lookup: CDR1 SGHRS, CDR2 YFSETQ. Measured with immunoSEQ multiplex PCR; TCRdb has only the in-frame clones, and not every one. The repertoire holds around 200,000 clones, with 79% as singletons. This sample is drawn from a study of cytotoxic CD8 clonotypes in ibrutinib-treated CLL. The V and J genes are TRBV5-1 and TRBJ2-3; 10 bases are shared with TRBD2. This clonotype was obtained from a human donor with chronic lymphocytic leukemia. The sequences come from PBMCs, collected after 12 months of ibrutinib treatment. The CDR3 protein is CASSWTSGRRTDTQYF. The DNA of the CDR3 is TGCGCCAGCAGCTGGACTAGCGGCAGACGCACAGATACGCAGTATTTT.